Sequencing of this T cell receptor (beta chain) was carried out in a study of breast tumors, draining lymph nodes, adjacent tissues. Samples came from axillary lymph nodes draining the breast cancer. TCRdb re-analysed the multiplex PCR reads in MiXCR, keeping a single row per CDR3 protein. Of fewer than 200,000 distinct CDR3 sequences in the sample, 30% to 35% are singletons; the top ten hold about 4.5%. Germline CDR1 and CDR2: ENHRY and SYGVKD. The CDR3 consists of 16 residues. The trim removed 5 bases at V and 4 bases at J, leaving 13 bases unmatched. The clonotype originates from a female donor with breast cancer. Some clones in this sample may be carry-over from other donors' samples. Sequencing was done on a sample of axillary lymph node tissue. This sequence joins TRBV10-3 and TRBJ1-1; 7 bases map to TRBD1. CDR3 DNA sequence: TGTGCCATCAGTAGGGACAGCCTACCCCTGGGCACTGAAGCTTTCTTT. This sequence encodes CAISRDSLPLGTEAFF.